The rows below give T cell receptor beta chains drawn from one sample of a study of identical twins. TCRdb re-analysed the 5' RACE reads in MiXCR, keeping a single row per CDR3 protein. This sample carries roughly 700,000 distinct CDR3 sequences, 8.5% to 9% of them seen once, and the ten largest clones take approximately 0.96%. This same sample was also taken into another study, of yellow fever vaccine responses in identical twins.

The sample taken for sequencing was PBMCs. These receptors were taken from a woman aged 18-29 years in good health. CDR3s include the opening cysteine and the closing phenylalanine or tryptophan. Fields, in order: J gene, V gene, clone size, D gene, CDR3 DNA, CDR3 protein. A D gene is named only where the DNA matches it firmly. For some rows the clone size is stated as once, few or many, or as a class when expanded; others skip it.

>TRBJ1-2|TRBV7-2|many|TRBD1
TGTGCCAGCAGCTTAGGGACAGGGAACTATGGCTACACCTTC
CASSLGTGNYGYTF
>TRBJ2-7|TRBV29-1|few|.
TGCAGCGTTGAGGGTGAGCAGTACTTC
CSVEGEQYF
>TRBJ2-7|TRBV28|.|TRBD1
TGTGCCAGCAGTAACCGACGACAGGGCTACGAGCAGTACTTC
CASSNRRQGYEQYF
>TRBJ2-4|TRBV30|.|TRBD2
TGTGCCTGGAGTTCGGGACTAGCGGAAAACATTCAGTACTTC
CAWSSGLAENIQYF
>TRBJ1-1|TRBV6-2/TRBV6-3|few|TRBD1
TGTGCCAGCAGTCCGGACAGGGGGCTGAGACGGGACACTGAAGCTTTCTTT
CASSPDRGLRRDTEAFF
>TRBJ2-3|TRBV25-1|many|.
TGTGCCAGCAGTGATCCACTAGGACACACAGATACGCAGTATTTT
CASSDPLGHTDTQYF
>TRBJ2-7|TRBV15|.|TRBD2
TGTGCCACCAGCGTTGGGGAGGCTAGCGGGAGCAACGAGCAGTACTTC
CATSVGEASGSNEQYF
>TRBJ2-1|TRBV5-1|many|.
TGCGCCAGCACTTCGTCACACGCCGGGACCCGACATCAGTTCTTC
CASTSSHAGTRHQFF
>TRBJ2-5|TRBV20-1|few|.
TGCAGTGCTGTCGACAGAGAAGAGACCCAGTACTTC
CSAVDREETQYF
>TRBJ2-7|TRBV7-2|few|.
TGTGCCAGCAGCTATAGGCCCACCCAAGGAGAGCAGTACTTC
CASSYRPTQGEQYF
>TRBJ1-2|TRBV20-1|few|TRBD1
TGCAGTGCGCTAAACAGGGGGCGCAGCTATGGCTACACCTTC
CSALNRGRSYGYTF
>TRBJ2-3|TRBV6-4|few|.
TGTGCCAGCAGTGAATCGAAACTTTATGCTAGCACAGATACGCAGTATTTT
CASSESKLYASTDTQYF
>TRBJ2-1|TRBV5-1|many|.
TGCGCCAGCAGCCCAACCGGGACTGTACGATACAATGAGCAGTTCTTC
CASSPTGTVRYNEQFF
>TRBJ2-7|TRBV7-2|many|.
TGTGCCAGCAGCTCAGAGCGATTGACTGTACACTCCTACGAGCAGTACTTC
CASSSERLTVHSYEQYF
>TRBJ2-1|TRBV20-1|.|TRBD2
TGCAGTGCTAGAGGCGGGAGGGATATAAATGAGCAGTTCTTC
CSARGGRDINEQFF
>TRBJ2-3|TRBV29-1|few|TRBD2
TGCAGCGTTGTAGGGTTGCTAGCGGGGGACACAGATACGCAGTATTTT
CSVVGLLAGDTDTQYF
>TRBJ2-7|TRBV18|few|.
TGTGCCAGCTCACCACCCGGGGGAGGACGCTACGAGCAGTACTTC
CASSPPGGGRYEQYF
>TRBJ2-7|TRBV20-1|.|.
TGCAGTGCGCATAACCAGCGGGTATCCTCCTACGAGCAGTACTTC
CSAHNQRVSSYEQYF
>TRBJ2-1|TRBV6-5|.|.
TGTGCCAGCAGTTTTACAGATAACAATGAGCAGTTCTTC
CASSFTDNNEQFF
>TRBJ2-1|TRBV6-2/TRBV6-3|.|TRBD1
TGTGCCAGCATCCAACCCCAGGGGGTGGGGCCCGGGGTCTTC
CASIQPQGVGPGVF
>TRBJ2-3|TRBV5-1|few|.
TGCGCCAGCAGCTTTTTTGGGACCTCTTACACAGATACGCAGTATTTT
CASSFFGTSYTDTQYF
>TRBJ2-3|TRBV5-1|few|.
TGCGCCAGCAGCTTCTCGAGGCGGGGAACAGATACGCAGTATTTT
CASSFSRRGTDTQYF
>TRBJ2-1|TRBV4-2|.|TRBD1
TGTGCCAGCAGCCAAGACCATGGGGACAGGGGGATCAATGAGCAGTTCTTC
CASSQDHGDRGINEQFF
>TRBJ2-3|TRBV7-2|few|.
TGTGCCAGCAGAAAGAAGGCAGATACGCAGTATTTT
CASRKKADTQYF
>TRBJ1-2|TRBV6-5|few|.
TGTGCCAGCAGTTTCGGAGAAAGCAGTGGCTACACCTTC
CASSFGESSGYTF
>TRBJ2-7|TRBV2|many|.
TGTGCCAGCAGGGTCGAACCAGCCTACGACTCCTACGAGCAGTACTTC
CASRVEPAYDSYEQYF
>TRBJ2-5|TRBV20-1|many|TRBD1
TGCAGTGCTAGAAAGGACAGGCCTCAAGAGACCCAGTACTTC
CSARKDRPQETQYF
>TRBJ1-5|TRBV10-3|.|TRBD1
TGTGCCATCAGTGAAGACAGGGAATATCAGCCCCAGCATTTT
CAISEDREYQPQHF
>TRBJ2-7|TRBV2|few|TRBD1
TGTGCCAGCAGGATAAACCGGGACAGCAGATTTTACGAGCAGTACTTC
CASRINRDSRFYEQYF
>TRBJ2-6|TRBV14|.|.
TGTGCCAGCAGCCAAGCATACAGGGAGGCTCTGGGGGCCAACGTCCTGACTTTC
CASSQAYREALGANVLTF
>TRBJ1-2|TRBV5-1|.|.
TGCGCCAGCAGCTCCGACAGTTTTTATGGCTACACCTTC
CASSSDSFYGYTF
>TRBJ1-2|TRBV20-1|.|TRBD1
TGCAGTGCAATCCGGGACAGTAACTATGGCTACACCTTC
CSAIRDSNYGYTF
>TRBJ2-3|TRBV5-6|few|TRBD1
TGTGCCAGCACCAGGGGGACCATTACAGATACGCAGTATTTT
CASTRGTITDTQYF
>TRBJ2-5|TRBV3-1|.|.
TGTGCCAGCAGCCACTCCCCAGAGCAAGAGACCCAGTACTTC
CASSHSPEQETQYF
>TRBJ2-7|TRBV18|.|TRBD2
TGTGCCAGCTCACCCATTCAGCGGGGAACCTACGAGCAGTACTTC
CASSPIQRGTYEQYF
>TRBJ1-2|TRBV19|few|TRBD1
TGTGCCAGTAGTCGGGACAGCCTTAACTATGGCTACACCTTC
CASSRDSLNYGYTF
>TRBJ2-1|TRBV20-1|few|.
TGCAGTGCTAGATGGTTTCTCCGCGGCGGCAATGAGCAGTTCTTC
CSARWFLRGGNEQFF
>TRBJ2-7|TRBV5-1|few|.
TGCGCCAGCAGTAGGGGCAGGGCTGTAGATGAGCAGTACTTC
CASSRGRAVDEQYF
>TRBJ2-7|TRBV9|few|.
TGTGCCAGCAGCGCCGCGCCGGCAGGTCCGGACGAGCAGTACTTC
CASSAAPAGPDEQYF
>TRBJ1-4|TRBV7-9|.|.
TGTGCCAGCAGCTTGGGAGGGACCACAACTAATGAAAAACTGTTTTTT
CASSLGGTTTNEKLFF
>TRBJ2-6|TRBV9|.|TRBD2
TGTGCCAGCAGCGTAGGGTCTAGCGGGGGGGCTGGGGCCAACGTCCTGACTTTC
CASSVGSSGGAGANVLTF
>TRBJ2-3|TRBV7-8|.|.
TGTGCCAGCAGCTTAGACTCCTTCTATGGCACAGATACGCAGTATTTT
CASSLDSFYGTDTQYF
>TRBJ2-3|TRBV15|many|.
TGTGCCACAACGTCAGGGGGCACAGATACGCAGTATTTT
CATTSGGTDTQYF
>TRBJ2-2|TRBV15|few|TRBD2
TGTGCCACCAGCAGTGGGCGGGAGTACACCGGGGAGCTGTTTTTT
CATSSGREYTGELFF
>TRBJ1-1|TRBV7-9|many|.
TGTGCCAGCAGCCACCGGGAAGCTTTCTTT
CASSHREAFF